This T cell receptor beta chain was sequenced for a study of blood T cell repertoires in COVID-19. In the study overall: The United States, Italy and Spain provided the acute and convalescent COVID-19 samples. Sample material is recorded as cDNA or gDNA derived from T cells, B-cell-depleted T cells, or PBMCs.

This CDR3 has 15 amino acids. Germline loops: CDR1 WSHSY, CDR2 SAAADI. The V end was cut by 4 bases, the J end by 6 bases, with 15 bases between. Authors' methods: Estimated nucleated cell counts came from reference gene primer amplification. The protocol was immunoSEQ multiplex PCR, while the TCRdb copy is restricted to in-frame clones and leaves out a portion. Clone size and V and J calls were adopted from that table, with D and trimming inferred from the DNA. The table includes 650,000 to 800,000 clones, about 90% detected once. The sequence came from a woman between 18 and 29 years old with acute or convalescent COVID-19. The chain combines TRBV10-2 with TRBJ2-2, with D perhaps matching TRBD1 (6 bases). The specimen sequenced was peripheral blood. The CDR3 DNA follows: TGCGCCAGCAGTGGGGGGCAGGGCATTGCCGGGGAGCTGTTTTTT. It is translated as CASSGGQGIAGELFF.